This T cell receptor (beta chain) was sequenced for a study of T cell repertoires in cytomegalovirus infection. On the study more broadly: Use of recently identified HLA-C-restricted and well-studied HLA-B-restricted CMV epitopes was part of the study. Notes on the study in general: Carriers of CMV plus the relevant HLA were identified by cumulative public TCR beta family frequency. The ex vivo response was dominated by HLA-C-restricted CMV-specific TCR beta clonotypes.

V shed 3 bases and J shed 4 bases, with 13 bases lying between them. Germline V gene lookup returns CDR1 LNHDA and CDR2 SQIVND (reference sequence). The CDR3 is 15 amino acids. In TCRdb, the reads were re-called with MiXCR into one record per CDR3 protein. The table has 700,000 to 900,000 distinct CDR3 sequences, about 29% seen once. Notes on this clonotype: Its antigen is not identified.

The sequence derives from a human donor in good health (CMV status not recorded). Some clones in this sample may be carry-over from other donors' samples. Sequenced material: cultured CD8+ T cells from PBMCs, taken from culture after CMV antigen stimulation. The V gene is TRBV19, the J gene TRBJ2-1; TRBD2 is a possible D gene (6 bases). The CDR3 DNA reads TGTGCCAGTAGTATTAATCAAGGAGGGTACAATGAGCAGTTCTTC. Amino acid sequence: CASSINQGGYNEQFF.